The 28 T cell receptor beta chains below come from one sample, sequenced in a study of CD8 T cells in Susac syndrome. About 0.5 to 1 ug RNA was reverse transcribed with random hexamers. TCRdb re-called the immunoSEQ multiplex PCR reads with MiXCR, one entry per CDR3 protein. The sample holds fewer than 80,000 distinct CDR3 sequences, approximately 94% seen once. The sequenced sample consisted of CD8+ T cells from PBMCs. Every receptor here comes from a human donor with Susac syndrome.

In nucleotides, the CDR3 is TGTGCCAGCAGCTTTTTAGGTGCAGGGGGCTTGAACACTGAAGCTTTCTTT. Protein sequence: CASSFLGAGGLNTEAFF. The rearrangement joins TRBV11-2 to TRBJ1-1, with 8 bases lining up with TRBD1. The V segment lost 3 bases and the J segment 0 bases; nucleotides outside the gene matches: 9. Germline CDR1 and CDR2: SGHAT and FQNNGV. The CDR3 runs 17 residues.

The chain employs TRBV27 and TRBJ2-1; D ambiguous. V dropped 2 bases and J dropped 10 bases, with 6 bases sitting between them. This CDR3 spans 11 amino acids. Germline CDR1 reads MNHEY; CDR2 reads SMNVEV (reference sequence). CDR3 sequence reads: CASSLLGEQFF. DNA for the CDR3: TGTGCCAGCAGTTTACTAGGGGAGCAGTTCTTC.

This clonotype was recorded only once. The gene calls are TRBV7-8 and TRBJ2-2, with 7 bases aligning to TRBD2. The CDR3 sequence is 16 residues long. The junction had 6 bases not matched to a gene; V was cut back by 4 bases and J by 1 base. Germline assignment: CDR1 SGHVS and CDR2 FQNEAQ. CDR3 sequence: CASSSGQRGNTGELFF. DNA for the CDR3: TGTGCCAGCAGCTCGGGCCAGCGGGGGAACACCGGGGAGCTGTTTTTT. Variable domain in full (rest from reference TRBV7-8 and TRBJ2-2): GAGVSQSPRYKVAKRGQDVALRCDPISGHVSLFWYQQALGQGPEFLTYFQNEAQLDKSGLPSDRFFAERPEGSVSTLKIQRTQQEDSAVYLCASSSGQRGNTGELFFGEGSRLTVL.

CDR3 protein: CASSEGGYSTDTQYF. The CDR3 DNA reads as TGTGCCAGCAGTGAAGGGGGGTACAGCACAGATACGCAGTATTTT. The chain employs TRBV6-1 and TRBJ2-3; TRBD1 or TRBD2 may be the D gene (5 bases each). Germline V CDR1 and CDR2: MNHNS, SASEGT. The CDR3 has 15 residues. Deletions cut 1 base from V and 0 bases from J, with 8 bases between.

This chain uses TRBV7-9 with TRBJ2-1; 8 bases map to TRBD1. The CDR3 is 15 amino acids. The ends lost 7 bases at V and 0 bases at J; junction bases unmatched: 5. The germline V gene encodes CDR1 SEHNR and CDR2 FQNEAQ (reference sequence). CDR3 region: CASIRDRNSYNEQFF. CDR3 nucleotides: TGTGCCAGCATCCGGGACAGGAACTCCTACAATGAGCAGTTCTTC.

The chain uses TRBV25-1 and TRBJ2-7; D is ambiguous. Germline CDR1 and CDR2: MGHDK and SYGVNS. The CDR3 covers 14 residues. Trimming shortened V by 2 bases and J by 3 bases, and 11 bases separated the two germline ends. CDR3 protein: CASSEDEAFYEQYF. The DNA of the CDR3 is TGTGCCAGCAGTGAAGACGAGGCCTTCTACGAGCAGTACTTC.

The chain combines TRBV9 with TRBJ1-2; TRBD1 is a possible D gene (6 bases). This CDR3 region has 13 residues. V was pared by 4 bases and J by 8 bases, with 15 bases between. In germline, CDR1 is SGDLS, CDR2 YYNGEE. The CDR3 here is CASSSTSGGGYTF. The DNA of the CDR3 is TGTGCCAGCAGCTCAACTTCGGGGGGCGGCTACACCTTC.

The rearrangement joins TRBV4-2 to TRBJ2-1, with 15 bases fitting TRBD2. This CDR3 has 18 amino acids. Trimming at V came to 4 bases and at J to 8 bases, leaving 12 bases not matched to a gene. The germline gives CDR1 LGHNA, CDR2 YNFKEQ. The CDR3 DNA reads as TGTGCCAGCAGCCCCCCCGACAGGACTAGCGGGGGGGCCGATGAGCAGTTCTTC. This sequence encodes CASSPPDRTSGGADEQFF.

This chain joins TRBV25-1 and TRBJ2-5; 8 nucleotides align to TRBD1. Germline CDR1 and CDR2: MGHDK and SYGVNS. The V segment lost 2 bases and the J segment 4 bases; nucleotides outside the gene matches: 9. This CDR3 comprises 16 residues. The CDR3 reads CASSERRPGGLETQYF. The CDR3 nucleotides read TGTGCCAGCAGTGAAAGGAGGCCAGGGGGCCTAGAGACCCAGTACTTC.

The J gene is TRBJ2-5, the V gene TRBV6-5; D possibly matches TRBD1 or TRBD2 (5 bases each). Trimming stripped 2 bases from V and 4 bases from J, with 11 bases between. Germline V gene data show CDR1 as MNHEY and CDR2 as SVGAGI. The CDR3 extends over 14 amino acids. Here the CDR3 reads CASSYAGALETQYF. DNA for the CDR3: TGTGCCAGCAGTTACGCCGGGGCTCTAGAGACCCAGTACTTC.

This chain connects TRBV2 to TRBJ2-5; D possibly corresponds to TRBD1 (7 bases). V was cut by 8 bases and J by 4 bases, with 11 bases left in between. Germline values: CDR1 SNHLY, CDR2 FYNNEI. This CDR3 is built from 12 residues. This CDR3 is CASVRGAETQYF. DNA of the CDR3: TGTGCCAGCGTCAGGGGGGCAGAGACCCAGTACTTC.

This rearrangement joins TRBV5-1 to TRBJ1-1, with D perhaps matching TRBD1 (6 bases). CDR1 is SGHRS and CDR2 is YFSETQ in the germline V gene. The V and J ends lost 4 bases and 7 bases respectively, with 14 bases between them. CDR3 length: 13 amino acids. The CDR3 region has the DNA TGCGCCAGCAGCCAGAACAGGGACGGTGAAGCTTTCTTT. It yields the protein CASSQNRDGEAFF.

V gene TRBV28 combines with J gene TRBJ1-1; tentative D call: TRBD1 (6 bases). Per germline, CDR1 MDHEN and CDR2 SYDVKM. V lost 6 bases and J 2 bases, leaving 16 bases between the germline ends. This CDR3 is built from 15 residues. CDR3 in DNA: TGTGCCAGCAGCCGGGGGCGAGGGTTCAACACTGAAGCTTTCTTT. Translated: CASSRGRGFNTEAFF.

The V gene is TRBV5-4, the J gene TRBJ1-6; D uncertain. The length of the CDR3 is 15 residues. V lost 0 bases and J 6 bases, leaving 10 bases between the germline ends. Germline CDR1 and CDR2: SGHNT and YYREEE (reference sequence). CDR3 loop: CASSLGSQSNSPLHF. For the CDR3, the DNA is TGTGCCAGCAGCTTGGGGAGCCAGAGTAATTCACCCCTCCACTTT.

With regard to this clonotype: The junction departs from germline at one end; a sequencing error may be responsible. This chain joins TRBV5-1 and TRBJ2-3, with D possibly TRBD2 on 6 matching bases. Germline V gives CDR1 SGHRS, CDR2 YFSETQ. The CDR3 sequence is 15 residues long. The CDR3 DNA is TGCGCCAGCAGCTACATCCTCAGGGACTCAGATACTCAGTATTTT. Translation: CASSYILRDSDTQYF.

The chain links TRBV4-1 to TRBJ2-7; 7 positions agree with TRBD1. This CDR3 has 14 residues. V lost 3 bases and J lost 2; bases outside the gene matches: 4. Germline V lookup: CDR1 MGHRA, CDR2 YSYEKL. The CDR3 loop is CASSHRDSTYEQYF. The CDR3 DNA is TGCGCCAGCAGCCACAGGGACAGTACCTACGAGCAGTACTTC.

The chain has TRBV25-1 and TRBJ1-5, with D unresolved. V lost 3 bases, J lost 0 bases, and 15 bases lay in between. The CDR3 is 17 residues long. Looked up from germline, CDR1 is MGHDK and CDR2 is SYGVNS. CDR3: CASSDSNHGGSNQPQHF. CDR3 nucleotide sequence: TGTGCCAGCAGTGATTCGAATCACGGCGGTAGCAATCAGCCCCAGCATTTT. The entire variable domain, with the rest obtained from reference TRBV25-1 and TRBJ1-5, is as follows: EADIYQTPRYLVIGTGKKITLECSQTMGHDKMYWYQQDPGMELHLIHYSYGVNSTEKGDLSSESTVSRIRTEHFPLTLESARPSHTSQYLCASSDSNHGGSNQPQHFGDGTRLSIL.

V usage is TRBV19 and J usage is TRBJ2-3; D could derive from TRBD1 or TRBD2 (5 bases each). The CDR3 totals 14 residues. The germline CDR1 and CDR2 sequences are LNHDA and SQIVND (reference sequence). V shed 7 bases and J shed 4 bases, with 15 bases lying between them. The CDR3 loop is CASKRGDYADTQYF. DNA for the CDR3: TGTGCCAGTAAAAGGGGTGACTATGCAGATACGCAGTATTTT.

The V and J genes are TRBV6-6 and TRBJ2-2; 9 bases match TRBD1. Unmatched junction bases numbered 9, after V lost 5 bases and J lost 8 bases. Germline V gives CDR1 MNHNY, CDR2 SVGAGI (reference sequence). The CDR3 loop spans 15 amino acids. CDR3 in DNA: TGTGCCAGCAGTCCCCGGACAGGGGCGCGGGGGGAGCTGTTTTTT. Encoded protein: CASSPRTGARGELFF.

V and J are TRBV10-3 and TRBJ1-2; tentative D call: TRBD1 (5 bases). The V gene's germline CDR1 is ENHRY and CDR2 SYGVKD. The CDR3 has 13 residues. Trimming took off 5 bases at V and 6 bases at J, with 13 bases between the two ends. CDR3 bases: TGTGCCATCAGTCCAGGGTTCGAGGATGGCTACACCTTC. Translating it yields CAISPGFEDGYTF.

This chain joins TRBV14 and TRBJ2-3; maybe TRBD1 (6 bases). Trimming took 5 bases from V and 6 from J, leaving 18 bases between them. The CDR3 covers 15 residues. CDR1 is SGHDN, CDR2 FVKESK, per germline. The CDR3 DNA reads as TGTGCCAGCAGCACCAGACAGGCGTCCCTTGATACGCAGTATTTT. Translated: CASSTRQASLDTQYF. Using reference TRBV14 and TRBJ2-3 for the parts outside the CDR3, the full variable domain is EAGVTQFPSHSVIEKGQTVTLRCDPISGHDNLYWYRRVMGKEIKFLLHFVKESKQDESGMPNNRFLAERTGGTYSTLKVQPAELEDSGVYFCASSTRQASLDTQYFGPGTRLTVL.

CDR3 in DNA: TGTGCCAGCAGTTCCCATGTTAGGGCGGGACCCAATGAGCAGTTCTTC. As protein: CASSSHVRAGPNEQFF. V is TRBV12-3 or TRBV12-4 and J is TRBJ2-1; a possible D gene is TRBD2 (6 bases). The CDR3 sequence is 16 residues long. Between the trimmed V and J ends, which lost 4 bases and 6 bases, there was a span of 19 bases.

The V call is TRBV20-1, the J call TRBJ1-1, with 8 bases fitting TRBD1. This CDR3 is 14 amino acids long. The V gene's germline CDR1 is DFQATT and CDR2 SNEGSKA (reference sequence). The V gene end was trimmed by 0 bases and the J gene end by 5 bases; junction bases not matched to a gene: 5. This CDR3 reads CSARDWDRMTEAFF. The CDR3 coding sequence is TGCAGTGCTAGAGATTGGGACAGGATGACTGAAGCTTTCTTT.

The count of this clonotype is one. The chain recombines TRBV6-1 with TRBJ2-5; TRBD1 is a possible D gene (6 bases). The CDR3 extends over 16 amino acids. CDR1 is MNHNS, CDR2 SASEGT, per germline. V shed 4 bases and J shed 4 bases, with 19 bases lying between them. Here the CDR3 reads CASSGGFRGVRETQYF. The CDR3 DNA follows: TGTGCCAGCAGTGGAGGATTCAGGGGCGTGAGAGAGACCCAGTACTTC.

The rearrangement joins TRBV5-1 to TRBJ2-7, with 8 positions matching TRBD2. From germline, CDR1 is SGHRS and CDR2 YFSETQ. Trimming at V came to 2 bases and at J to 2 bases, leaving 3 bases not matched to a gene. The CDR3 has 14 residues. In DNA, the CDR3 is TGCGCCAGCAGCTTAACTAGCGGCACCTACGAGCAGTACTTC. Protein: CASSLTSGTYEQYF.

This rearrangement joins TRBV12-3 or TRBV12-4 to TRBJ1-2; no reliable D call. CDR3 length: 13 amino acids. Trimming took 8 bases from V and 4 from J, leaving 14 bases between them. The CDR3 sequence: CASSSTGSYGYTF. Written as DNA, the CDR3 is TGTGCCAGCTCCTCCACGGGGAGCTATGGCTACACCTTC.

The chain employs TRBV20-1 and TRBJ2-2; TRBD1 aligns across 10 bases. Germline V gene lookup returns CDR1 DFQATT and CDR2 SNEGSKA (reference sequence). V trimming: 0 bases; J trimming: 4 bases; junction bases outside the gene matches: 5. This CDR3 is built from 16 residues. In nucleotides, the CDR3 is TGCAGTGCTAGAGATTGGGGGGACAGGGGCACCGGGGAGCTGTTTTTT. It encodes CSARDWGDRGTGELFF.

The V gene is TRBV9, the J gene TRBJ2-1; 7 positions agree with TRBD2. The germline V gene has CDR1 SGDLS and CDR2 YYNGEE. This CDR3 spans 15 amino acids. After removal of 0 bases from V and 0 bases from J, the junction contained 0 bases not matched to a gene. CDR3 bases: TGTGCCAGCAGCGTAGCGGGGGGCTCCTACAATGAGCAGTTCTTC. This codes for CASSVAGGSYNEQFF.